A selection of T cell receptor beta chains follows, all from one sample in a study of technical replicates of blood from a few donors. Sequenced by immunoSEQ multiplex PCR; TCRdb stores in-frame clones only, minus some. The sample has approximately 81,000 clones, under 97% seen once; the top ten hold roughly 0.4%. Sequencing used T cells isolated from PBMCs. These receptors were taken from a human donor in good health. CDR3s include the opening cysteine and the closing phenylalanine or tryptophan. Fields, in order: clone size, D gene, J gene, V gene, CDR3 DNA, CDR3 protein. A D gene is named only where the DNA matches it firmly. Not every row has a clone size; where given, it reads once, few, many or a size class.

>.|.|TRBJ1-3|TRBV5-1
TGCGCCAGCAGCTTAAGCAGCCCATTAGGTCAGGAATATGGAAACACCATATATTTT
CASSLSSPLGQEYGNTIYF
>.|TRBD2|TRBJ2-7|TRBV5-1
TGCGCCAGCAGCTTGCGGCGGGAGGGCGAGCAGTACTTC
CASSLRREGEQYF
>.|.|TRBJ1-4|TRBV6-5
TGTGCCAGCAGTCCCGGGACTTTCTTTACCCTGTTTTTT
CASSPGTFFTLFF
>.|TRBD2|TRBJ2-1|TRBV29-1
TGCAGCGTAGCGGGAGAAGGTTACAATGAGCAGTTCTTC
CSVAGEGYNEQFF
>.|.|TRBJ1-5|TRBV4-1
TGCGCCAGCAGCCATGGCCCCAATCAGCCCCAGCATTTT
CASSHGPNQPQHF
>.|.|TRBJ2-7|TRBV9
TGTGCCAGCAGCGTAGGAGGCGGGACAGCTCATAACGAGCAGTACTTC
CASSVGGGTAHNEQYF
>.|.|TRBJ1-4|TRBV7-7
TGTGCTAGCAGCCGCGAGGACGGGGGGCAACTGTTTTTT
CASSREDGGQLFF
>.|.|TRBJ1-1|TRBV10-3
TGTGCCACTTCAACGGGGGGCAGGACTGAAGCTTTCTTT
CATSTGGRTEAFF
>.|.|TRBJ2-7|TRBV5-8
TGTGCCAGCAGCTTGGCTCCCTACGAGCAGTACTTC
CASSLAPYEQYF
>once|.|TRBJ2-3|TRBV30
TGTGCCTGGAGTGAACTAGCTCGCACAGATACGCAGTATTTT
CAWSELARTDTQYF
>once|.|TRBJ2-1|TRBV4-2
TGTGCCAGCAGCCCCCCGGTACGGGAGCTCTACAATGAGCAGTTCTTC
CASSPPVRELYNEQFF
>.|.|TRBJ2-7|TRBV7-8
TGTGCCAGCAGCTTTTACGAGGGCGATTGGTACGAGCAGTACTTC
CASSFYEGDWYEQYF
>.|.|TRBJ1-1|TRBV5-1
TGCGCCAGCAGCTTCTCAGGGATCACTGAAGCTTTCTTT
CASSFSGITEAFF
>.|.|TRBJ2-3|TRBV7-2
TGTGCCAGCAGCCCCTCCCAGGGATCGGGCACAGATACGCAGTATTTT
CASSPSQGSGTDTQYF
>.|.|TRBJ2-1|TRBV2
TGTGCCAGCAGCGTAGCCCACAATGAGCAGTTCTTC
CASSVAHNEQFF
>.|TRBD1|TRBJ1-2|TRBV6-1
TGTGCCAGCAGTGAATTGGCAGGGGGTTATGGCTACACCTTC
CASSELAGGYGYTF
>.|TRBD1|TRBJ2-7|TRBV28
TGTGCCAGCAGTTTGAACAGGGGATCCGAGCAGTACTTC
CASSLNRGSEQYF
>.|TRBD2|TRBJ2-7|TRBV28
TGTGCCAGCAGTCTTTTTCGCGGGAGGCCCTCCTACGAGCAGTACTTC
CASSLFRGRPSYEQYF
>.|.|TRBJ2-7|TRBV5-5
TGTGCCAGCAGCTTTCAGGGTACCCACGAGCAGTACTTC
CASSFQGTHEQYF
>few|.|TRBJ1-1|TRBV9
TGTGCCAGCAGCGTAGCTATGGACACTGAAGCTTTCTTT
CASSVAMDTEAFF
>once|TRBD2|TRBJ2-4|TRBV5-8
TGTGCCAGCAGCTTGGCTGAGCGGGAACTTGGGAACATTCAGTACTTC
CASSLAERELGNIQYF
>.|TRBD1|TRBJ1-4|TRBV7-7
TGTGCCAGCAGCTTAGGGACAGGGGAGGAAAAACTGTTTTTT
CASSLGTGEEKLFF
>.|TRBD1|TRBJ1-1|TRBV6-6
TGTGCCAGCAGTTCGGGACAGGGGGCCACTGAAGCTTTCTTT
CASSSGQGATEAFF
>.|TRBD1|TRBJ1-2|TRBV23-1
TGCGCCAGCCTAGGGGGCTCTGGGTATGGCTACACCTTC
CASLGGSGYGYTF
>.|.|TRBJ2-3|TRBV6-1
TGTGCCAGCAGAGAACAGGCTTCGAGGCAGTATTTT
CASREQASRQYF
>.|.|TRBJ2-7|TRBV5-1
TGCGCCAGCAGCTTCGTTGGCGGGGAGACCTACGAGCAGTACTTC
CASSFVGGETYEQYF
>once|TRBD1|TRBJ2-1|TRBV5-1
TGCGCCAGCAGCTTGGTCGAGGGACAGGGGGCGGCCAATGAGCAGTTCTTC
CASSLVEGQGAANEQFF
>few|.|TRBJ2-3|TRBV7-8
TGTGCCAGCAGCGTCGGTGAATTTGTAGATACGCAGTATTTT
CASSVGEFVDTQYF
>.|.|TRBJ1-2|TRBV4-1
TGCGCCAGCAGCCAAGATCACAGCAACTATGGCTACACCTTC
CASSQDHSNYGYTF
>.|.|TRBJ2-7|TRBV6-1
TGTGCCAGCAGTGAAGCGGAAGCGGTTAGCTCCTACGAGCAGTACTTC
CASSEAEAVSSYEQYF
>.|TRBD2|TRBJ2-3|TRBV19
TGTGCCAGTAGCACCACTAGCGGGATAGGGGCCACAGATACGCAGTATTTT
CASSTTSGIGATDTQYF
>.|TRBD1|TRBJ1-2|TRBV5-1
TGCGCCAGCAGCGATGACAGGGGGGGCTACACCTTC
CASSDDRGGYTF
>.|TRBD1|TRBJ2-7|TRBV25-1
TGTGCCAGCGGGGACAGCTCCCACGAGCAGTACTTC
CASGDSSHEQYF
>.|.|TRBJ1-5|TRBV9
TGTGCCAGCAGCGTTACGGGACAAATAAATCAGCCCCAGCATTTT
CASSVTGQINQPQHF
>.|.|TRBJ2-2|TRBV28
TGTGCCAGCAGTTCCATTCGGGGGAGGTACGACACCGGGGAGCTGTTTTTT
CASSSIRGRYDTGELFF
>.|TRBD1|TRBJ1-5|TRBV2
TGTGCCAGCAGCCCGGACAGGGGTAATCAGCCCCAGCATTTT
CASSPDRGNQPQHF
>once|.|TRBJ2-7|TRBV29-1
TGCAGCGTTGAAGTAGGTCGGAGGGACAGTTCCTACGAGCAGTACTTC
CSVEVGRRDSSYEQYF
>.|TRBD1|TRBJ1-2|TRBV7-9
TGTGCCAGCAGTCACCGGGACAGGGGAACCTATGGCTACACCTTC
CASSHRDRGTYGYTF
>once|.|TRBJ1-4|TRBV2
TGTGCCAGCAGTCTCCCAGCGACAACTAATGAAAAACTGTTTTTT
CASSLPATTNEKLFF
>.|.|TRBJ2-7|TRBV25-1
TGTGCCAGCAGTGCAAACTCCTACGAGCAGTACTTC
CASSANSYEQYF
>.|.|TRBJ1-2|TRBV6-6
TGTGCCAGCAGTTCCCCAGGGTGGAATGGCTACACCTTC
CASSSPGWNGYTF
>.|.|TRBJ2-5|TRBV12-5
TGTGCTAGTGGCCGGACAGCGGACCCCCAAGAGACCCAGTACTTC
CASGRTADPQETQYF
>.|TRBD1|TRBJ2-7|TRBV27
TGTGCCAGCAGTTTAAGGGGACAGGTCTACGAGCAGTACTTC
CASSLRGQVYEQYF
>.|TRBD2|TRBJ2-5|TRBV11-2
TGTGCCAGCAGCTTAGCTAGCGGGGAGACCCAGTACTTC
CASSLASGETQYF
>.|TRBD2|TRBJ2-3|TRBV2
TGTGCCAGCAGCAATAATGGGAGGGAGGCAGATACGCAGTATTTT
CASSNNGREADTQYF
>.|.|TRBJ2-1|TRBV7-3
TGTGCCAGCAGCTTAACTTGGGCCTCCTACAATGAGCAGTTCTTC
CASSLTWASYNEQFF
>.|.|TRBJ1-5|TRBV6-1
TGTGCCAGCAGTGAGGAGCAGGGTTCCTTCCAGCCCCAGCATTTT
CASSEEQGSFQPQHF